This is a list of T cell receptor beta chains from one sample in a study of blood T cell repertoires in COVID-19. Sequencing was performed with immunoSEQ multiplex PCR; in TCRdb, only in-frame clones are kept and a portion is missing. The table shows roughly 380,000 clones, with about 90% occurring only once. Sequencing was done on a sample of PBMCs or T cells enriched from blood (not recorded which). These receptors came from a woman in her 30s who had recovered from COVID-19. Both conserved end residues are part of each CDR3. The D gene is left open where the match is weak. The size field is filled for only some rows; it gives once, few, many or a size class.

>TRBV5-1|-|TRBD1|TRBJ1-1
TGCGCCAGCAGCCCGGGACAGCCGACGAACACTGAAGCTTTCTTT
CASSPGQPTNTEAFF
>TRBV2|once|TRBD2|TRBJ2-1
TGTGCCAGCTCCCCTAGCGGGAGAAATGAGCAGTTCTTC
CASSPSGRNEQFF
>TRBV28|-|-|TRBJ1-1
TGTGCCAGCAGCCCAAACACTGAAGCTTTCTTT
CASSPNTEAFF
>TRBV7-2|-|-|TRBJ1-4
TGTGCCAGCAGTTCAGTGGGGCCGAATGAAAAACTGTTTTTT
CASSSVGPNEKLFF
>TRBV5-4|-|TRBD1|TRBJ1-2
TGTGCCAGCAGCTTTCGAGTTGGGCAGGGGGCACGAGGCTACACCTTC
CASSFRVGQGARGYTF
>TRBV7-2|few|-|TRBJ2-3
TGTGCCAGCAGCCCGTACGTGGGGCCATCAGATACGCAGTATTTT
CASSPYVGPSDTQYF
>TRBV11-3|-|TRBD1|TRBJ1-5
TGTGCCAGCAGCTTAAGATCCCCGCGACAGGGCGGTCAGCCCCAGCATTTT
CASSLRSPRQGGQPQHF
>TRBV6-1|-|-|TRBJ2-1
TGTGCCAGCAGTGATGGGGCGGGGCACTACAATGAGCAGTTCTTC
CASSDGAGHYNEQFF
>TRBV27|-|TRBD1|TRBJ1-4
TGTGCCAGCAGTCCCCGGCGAGGGGGCGGTGAAAAACTGTTTTTT
CASSPRRGGGEKLFF
>TRBV7-3|-|TRBD2|TRBJ2-1
TGTGCCAGCAGCTCGGCCGGGGCGGGGGGATACAATGAGCAGTTCTTC
CASSSAGAGGYNEQFF
>TRBV7-9|-|TRBD2|TRBJ2-1
TGTGCCAGCAGCTTAGTTGGCGGGAGAACCTGGGATGAGCAGTTCTTC
CASSLVGGRTWDEQFF
>TRBV2|few|TRBD1|TRBJ1-5
TGTGCCAGCAGTGAGCGGACAGGAAATCAGCCCCAGCATTTT
CASSERTGNQPQHF
>TRBV30|-|TRBD2|TRBJ2-1
TGTGCCTGGAGTGTAACCGTTGGGACTAGCGGGGGGTATTACAATGAGCAGTTCTTC
CAWSVTVGTSGGYYNEQFF
>TRBV11-3|few|TRBD2|TRBJ2-1
TGTGCCAGCAGCTTAGAGACCAGCGGGAGGGCATCTGAGCAGTTCTTC
CASSLETSGRASEQFF
>TRBV7-9|-|TRBD1|TRBJ1-2
TGTGCCAGCAGCAGACCGGGACAGGGGTCCTATGGCTACACCTTC
CASSRPGQGSYGYTF